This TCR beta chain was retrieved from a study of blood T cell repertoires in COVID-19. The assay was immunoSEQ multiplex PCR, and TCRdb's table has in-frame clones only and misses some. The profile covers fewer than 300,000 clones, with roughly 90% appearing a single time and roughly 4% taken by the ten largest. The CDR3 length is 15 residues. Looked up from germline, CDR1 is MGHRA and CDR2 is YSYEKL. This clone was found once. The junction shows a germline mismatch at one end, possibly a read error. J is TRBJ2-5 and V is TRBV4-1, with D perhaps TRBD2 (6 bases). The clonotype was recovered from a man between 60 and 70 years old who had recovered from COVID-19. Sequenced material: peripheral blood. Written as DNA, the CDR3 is TGCGCCAGCAGCCACCCCGGGACTGGACAAGAGGCCCAGTACTTC. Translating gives CASSHPGTGQEAQYF.